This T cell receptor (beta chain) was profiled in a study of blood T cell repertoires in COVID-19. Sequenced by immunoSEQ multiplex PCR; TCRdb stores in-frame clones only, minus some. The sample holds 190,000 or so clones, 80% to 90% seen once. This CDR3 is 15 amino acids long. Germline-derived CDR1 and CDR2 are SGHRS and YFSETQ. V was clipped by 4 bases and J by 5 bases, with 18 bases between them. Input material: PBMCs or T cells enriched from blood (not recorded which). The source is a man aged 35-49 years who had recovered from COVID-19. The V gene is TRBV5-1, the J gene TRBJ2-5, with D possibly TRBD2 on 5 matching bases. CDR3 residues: CASSTSTEARETQYF. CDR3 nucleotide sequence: TGCGCCAGCAGCACCTCGACGGAGGCCCGGGAGACCCAGTACTTC. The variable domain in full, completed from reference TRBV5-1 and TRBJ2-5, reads KAGVTQTPRYLIKTRGQQVTLSCSPISGHRSVSWYQQTPGQGLQFLFEYFSETQRNKGNFPGRFSGRQFSNSRSEMNVSTLELGDSALYLCASSTSTEARETQYFGPGTRLLVL.